This record concerns one T cell receptor beta chain sequence. Its antigen is still unknown. This record belongs to a study of cytomegalovirus exposure and HLA in healthy donors (dated 2017 in TCRdb). Some background on the complete study: An earlier analysis of several hundred of the donors reported approximately 290 Gb of sequence data and 117 million unique TCR beta sequences from around 200 million T cells. To study patterns of TCR occurrence, a later analysis re-analyzed previously published TCR beta repertoires from hundreds of donors and added high-resolution HLA genotyping. Every discovery cohort repertoire had been produced on one sequencing platform. The study combined high-throughput TCR immunosequencing, statistical association of individual TCRs with disease status, and machine learning to predict cytomegalovirus infection status. The study aimed to test whether signatures of past pathogen exposure could be identified by cataloging public T cell receptors. A later genetic analysis used genome-wide SNP genotypes for about 60% of the 666 donors, treating that subset as a discovery cohort. HLA typing included class I and class II loci at four-digit resolution. Besides the first cohort of more than 650 subjects, a separate validation cohort made up of 95 to 150 different subjects was used. Roughly 300 gigabases of sequencing data and around 80 million unique TCR sequences made up an early release that covered approximately 620 HLA-typed donors. Among about 410 genotyped donors of the cohort, an average of about 240,000 unique TCR beta nucleotide sequences was sequenced per donor, of which about 18% were non-productive. The study profiled the T cell repertoires of hundreds of subjects by immunosequencing and related them to cytomegalovirus serostatus. Of the approximately 400 genotyped donors, 65% to 90% fell in the genetic ancestry cluster associated with self-reported Caucasian donors. In the later analysis, no new phenotypic data were used to find candidate immune exposures; instead, reliance was placed on TCR beta sequences and their occurrence across donors. Donor age, sex, ethnicity and CMV serostatus were compiled together with the repertoire data. Roughly 5 DR-DQ haplotypes were treated as single units for association and clustering because of strong linkage in the cohort. An earlier analysis of 450 to 750 of the donors used high-throughput TCR beta sequencing to judge whether each TCR beta V gene segment behaved as functional or pseudogenic. The number of donors typed differed by locus, with 629-630 for A, B, C, DRB1 and DQB1, roughly 550 for DQA1, 606 for DPA1, and some 470 for DPB1. Summary of the overall study and its limitations: Because HLA typing was missing for some donors at each locus, association tests included only the typed subset. According to a later genetic analysis, donors in an Asian-associated ancestry cluster had fewer N-insertions in productive TCRs than the approximately 700-donor mean. The presence/absence analyses assumed that sequencing depth was roughly uniform across donors, and that assumption may not be true. Linkage disequilibrium might explain the correlated functional status among segregating V segments, but an unknown experimental factor could not be ruled out. It was suggested by the authors that the approach could potentially be generalized to other disease states and immunological phenotypes. A later analysis found that HLA-associated TCR beta chains were more clonally expanded and had lower generation probabilities than equally common non-associated chains. A total of roughly 160 TCR beta chains were listed by the study as associated with cytomegalovirus. A further reported finding was that TCR beta sequences accurately predicted the HLA-A and HLA-B alleles for most subjects in the first cohort. A cluster of highly shared sequence variants was judged likely to be a technical artifact of the sequencing pipeline. Specific HLA alleles were associated with 15,000 to 20,000 TCR beta sequences at a false discovery rate of 0.05 in a later analysis. A few of the identified cytomegalovirus-associated TCR beta chains were confirmed in vitro to be specific for cytomegalovirus antigens. Several of the top co-occurrence clusters appeared to be linked to parvovirus B19, influenza, CMV and Epstein-Barr virus, according to a later analysis. In a later analysis, TCR association rates were found to vary across HLA loci, with the most associated TCRs seen for DRB1 alleles and the fewest for HLA-C alleles. Because the 87-base-pair reads could not distinguish some IMGT-functional V segments, including TRBV6-2 and TRBV6-3, those segments were excluded. About 17 rarely observed V segments, including chromosome 9 orphons, were excluded from the earlier analysis of a few hundred of the donors because counts were too low. In both the original and validation cohorts, the classifier was reported to diagnose cytomegalovirus status with high specificity and sensitivity. When HLA alleles, especially DR and DQ, strongly co-occurred, TCR associations were difficult to assign to individual alleles. In this cohort, only TCR beta chains were sequenced, and detectable features were limited by the absence of alpha or paired-chain data. According to a later analysis, most CMV-associated TCR beta chains appeared to be HLA-restricted, and the HLA associations seemed to be driven largely by CMV exposure. Most TCR sequences were observed very rarely across donors, whereas some public TCRs were present in many individuals. Broadly in line with IMGT annotations, most TCR beta V segments showed up in productive rearrangements about 87% or about 30% of the time in an earlier analysis of 587 of the donors. A later genetic analysis associated a missense DCLRE1C variant with V-gene and J-gene trimming of TCR beta chains, and an independent cohort replicated the association. CMV serostatus was the only immune exposure information available for the cohort.

Including the terminal cysteine and phenylalanine, the CDR3 comprises 14 residues. Only the CDR3 region is kept as DNA, spanning 42 bases read in frame from base 1. Reading the germline V gene gives CDR1 MDHEN and CDR2 SYDVKM. Germline trimming: 2 bases from V, 7 bases from J; junction bases outside gene matches: 3. Library preparation used the immunoSEQ multiplex PCR assay. For the multiplex PCR, a mixture combining 60 forward primers for TCR Vbeta segments and 13 reverse primers for TCR Jbeta segments was used. A multiplex PCR assay on genomic DNA amplified the CDR3 region of rearranged TCR beta genes. The Illumina HiSeq System was used to sequence the amplified TCR beta libraries as 87-base-pair reads. Processing in the source paper ran as follows. Across the 670 or so repertoires, a later analysis counted 60 million to 90 million unique TCR beta chains, approximately 10 million of which were shared by at least two donors. To remove PCR and sequencing errors, raw reads were error-corrected and collapsed into unique sequences using a nearest-neighbor algorithm that merged closely related sequences. V, D and J gene segments were assigned by aligning CDR3 sequences to IMGT reference sequences. For a sequence to be retained, a match of at least six nucleotides to both a V gene segment and a J gene segment was required. A rearrangement was called productive if the CDR3 had no stop codons and remained in frame with V and J, and every other rearrangement was called non-productive. CDR3 was defined according to IMGT convention as the region running from the second conserved V-encoded cysteine to the conserved J-encoded phenylalanine. The earlier analysis of about 590 of the donors excluded sequences that lacked an unambiguous match to a single V gene segment. In an earlier analysis of 587 of the donors, V segments were called functional above 56.7% productive rearrangements and were called segregating when the between-donor standard deviation exceeded 5%. To diagnose cytomegalovirus status from the catalog of TCR beta chain sequences, a statistical classification framework was built. V and J gene assignment, in a later analysis, came from comparing TCR nucleotide sequences with IMGT/GENE-DB human TR gene sequences. In a later analysis, CDR3 sequences and most-parsimonious VDJ recombination scenarios were assigned using the TCRdist pipeline. A later analysis defined each TCR beta chain by its CDR3 amino acid sequence plus V-gene family, and excluded reads lacking a unique V-gene family. To address suspected cross-contamination and a sequencing artifact, a later analysis removed some 620 highly shared, low-generation-probability nucleotide sequences. In a later analysis, a clonal expansion index was calculated for each public chain from normalized within-repertoire ranks of inferred template counts. In a later analysis, generation probabilities were computed with a VDJ recombination model fitted to out-of-frame rearrangements, and the resulting probabilities were checked against IGoR. Hypergeometric tests were used in a later analysis to score TCR-TCR, TCR-HLA and TCR-CMV co-occurrence, with a repertoire-size bias correction applied to the TCR pairs. To estimate false discovery rates, a later analysis permuted the HLA or CMV assignments 20 times. A later analysis grouped co-occurring TCRs with DBSCAN, adding TCRdist sequence similarity when clustering within HLA-allele-positive subsets. For co-occurrence clustering, repertoires with fewer than 30,000 or more than 120,000 public chains were excluded, along with a handful of repertoires with anomalous nucleotide sharing. What TCRdb holds here is the immuneACCESS table cut down to in-frame rearrangements. Part of the clones is not present; checked against another copy, under half of the missing clones reflect an unresolved V gene, and the others are unexplained. That table furnishes V, J and clone size, whereas the DNA furnished D and trimming. This sample's table contains tens of thousands of clones. Roughly 18% of the sample lies in the top ten.

The cohort comprised several hundred healthy bone marrow donors. At the time of sampling, all cohort members were nominally healthy, though unrecorded immune exposures were likely present. The donor tested CMV seropositive, placing the donor among the roughly 270 seropositive members of the cohort. A peripheral blood sample was collected from each donor, and TCR beta sequencing was performed on peripheral blood mononuclear cells. The Qiagen DNeasy Blood Extraction Kit was used to extract genomic DNA from the blood cell samples. This clonotype originated in a male donor in good health and CMV-seropositive. The chain employs TRBV28 and TRBJ1-5; TRBD1 matches 9 bases in the middle. Material for sequencing was PBMCs. Read as DNA, the sequence is TGTGCCAGCAGTTTAGGGACAGGGCGACAGCCCCAGCATTTT. Its amino acids are CASSLGTGRQPQHF.